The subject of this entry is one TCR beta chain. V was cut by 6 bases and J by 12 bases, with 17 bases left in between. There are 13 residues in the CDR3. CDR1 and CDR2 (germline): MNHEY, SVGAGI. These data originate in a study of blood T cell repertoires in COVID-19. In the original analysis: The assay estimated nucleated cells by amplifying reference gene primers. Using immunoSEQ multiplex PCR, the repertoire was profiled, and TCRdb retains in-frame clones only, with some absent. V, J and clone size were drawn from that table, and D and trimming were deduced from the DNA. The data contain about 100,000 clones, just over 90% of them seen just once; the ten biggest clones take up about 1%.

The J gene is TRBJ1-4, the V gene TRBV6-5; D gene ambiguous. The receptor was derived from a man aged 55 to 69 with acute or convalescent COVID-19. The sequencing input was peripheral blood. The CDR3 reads CASRDYRVGELFF. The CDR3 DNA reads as TGTGCCAGCAGAGATTACCGGGTTGGAGAACTGTTTTTT.